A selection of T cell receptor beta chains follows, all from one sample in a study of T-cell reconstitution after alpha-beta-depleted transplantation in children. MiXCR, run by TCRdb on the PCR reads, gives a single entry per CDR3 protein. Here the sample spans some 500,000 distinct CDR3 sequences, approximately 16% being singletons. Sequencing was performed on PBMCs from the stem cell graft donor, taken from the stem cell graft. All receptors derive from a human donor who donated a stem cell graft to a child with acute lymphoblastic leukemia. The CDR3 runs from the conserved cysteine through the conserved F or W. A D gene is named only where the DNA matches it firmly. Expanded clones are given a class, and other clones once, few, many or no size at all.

TGTGCCAGCAGCCGACTAGGAAACTACAATGAGCAGTTCTTC CASSRLGNYNEQFF few . TRBJ2-1 TRBV27 14
TGTGCCAGCAGCCAAGAAGGTGGTAGGGGTTACGAGCAGTACTTC CASSQEGGRGYEQYF . . TRBJ2-7 TRBV3-1 15
TGCAGTGCTAGAGACATCGAACGGGACCTACGACCCGGGGAGCTGTTTTTT CSARDIERDLRPGELFF . . TRBJ2-2 TRBV20-1 17
TGTGCCAGCAGCTTGTTCGACATTTCGGCGACTTTC CASSLFDISATF . . TRBJ2-1 TRBV5-6 12
TGTGCCAGCAGTTGGGATGCGGGGACCTACGAGCAGTACTTC CASSWDAGTYEQYF few . TRBJ2-7 TRBV27 14
TGTGCCAGCAGCTTAGGGCAGTACAATCAGCCCCAGCATTTT CASSLGQYNQPQHF . . TRBJ1-5 TRBV7-9 14
TGTGCCACCAGCACTGGCCGTTGGGGACTAGCGGGCGGTAGCTCCTACAATGAGCAGTTCTTC CATSTGRWGLAGGSSYNEQFF few TRBD2 TRBJ2-1 TRBV15 21
TGCAGCGTTCGGGACAGGCTAGGCACAGATACGCAGTATTTT CSVRDRLGTDTQYF few TRBD1 TRBJ2-3 TRBV29-1 14
TGTGCCAGCAGCCAAGATCAAAGCGGGAGAGTCGAGCAGTACTTC CASSQDQSGRVEQYF few TRBD2 TRBJ2-7 TRBV3-1 15
TGCAGCTCCGCCCAGTCAGGGAACTATGGCTACACCTTC CSSAQSGNYGYTF . . TRBJ1-2 TRBV29-1 13
TGCGCCAGCAGCTTGGGATCTGAGTACAATGAGCAGTTCTTC CASSLGSEYNEQFF few . TRBJ2-1 TRBV5-1 14
TGTGCCAGCAGCCCCGAACAGCCCTGGGCTAGCAGCACAGATACGCAGTATTTT CASSPEQPWASSTDTQYF few . TRBJ2-3 TRBV7-8 18
TGTGCCAGCAGCGTAGGAGCGGCAGGGCCTTCCTACAATGAGCAGTTCTTC CASSVGAAGPSYNEQFF few . TRBJ2-1 TRBV9 17
TGCGCCAGCAGCTTGTTCGGGGATTACACCGGGGAGCTGTTTTTT CASSLFGDYTGELFF . . TRBJ2-2 TRBV5-1 15
TGCGCCAGCAGCCAAGAATTCCGGACAACTAGCACATATACGCAGTATTTT CASSQEFRTTSTYTQYF . . TRBJ2-3 TRBV4-1 17
TGCAGTGCTAGAAGGGCAGGGACCTACGAGCAGTACTTC CSARRAGTYEQYF many . TRBJ2-7 TRBV20-1 13
TGTGCCAGCACCGAGACACCTACTGAAGCTTTCTTT CASTETPTEAFF . . TRBJ1-1 TRBV2 12
TGTGCCAGCAGTGATAGCGGGAGAAGTTTCAATGAGCAGTTCTTC CASSDSGRSFNEQFF . TRBD2 TRBJ2-1 TRBV2 15
TGCAGTGCAACCCTCCGTCAAGGAGGATCGGCTGAGCAGTACTTC CSATLRQGGSAEQYF few . TRBJ2-7 TRBV20-1 15
TGTGCCAGCAGCCCCTGGACAGGGGATAACGAGCAGTACTTC CASSPWTGDNEQYF . TRBD1 TRBJ2-7 TRBV3-1 14
TGTGCCAGCAGCTTAGGACCCCAAGCGGTGGCTACGCAGTATTTT CASSLGPQAVATQYF many . TRBJ2-3 TRBV7-3 15
TGTGCCAGCAGTTTAGCTGGCCAAGGAGATACGCAGTATTTT CASSLAGQGDTQYF . . TRBJ2-3 TRBV12-3/TRBV12-4 14
TGTGCCAGCAGCCCTAGACTAGCGGGGCGGCACGAGCAGTACTTC CASSPRLAGRHEQYF few TRBD2 TRBJ2-7 TRBV11-2 15
TGTGCCTGGATACAGGGCGGCAGCTACGAGCAGTACTTC CAWIQGGSYEQYF . . TRBJ2-7 TRBV30 13
TGTGCCAGCAGCTTAGGGGACAGGGATTATAGCAATCAGCCCCAGCATTTT CASSLGDRDYSNQPQHF many TRBD1 TRBJ1-5 TRBV11-3 17
TGTGCCAGCACGGCTAGCGTAGACCAAGAGACCCAGTACTTC CASTASVDQETQYF . . TRBJ2-5 TRBV9 14
TGTGCCAGCAGTTGGGGGTCGCCTCAGCCCCAGCATTTT CASSWGSPQPQHF many . TRBJ1-5 TRBV28 13
TGTGCCAGCAGTGGAAGGCCAGGGGGACAAGAGACCCAGTACTTC CASSGRPGGQETQYF few TRBD1 TRBJ2-5 TRBV25-1 15
TGCGCCAGCGGCGAACAGGGCTCCACTAATGAAAAACTGTTTTTT CASGEQGSTNEKLFF . . TRBJ1-4 TRBV5-1 15
TGTGCCAGCAGTCATTCCGGGACTAGGCTGGGCAATGAGCAGTTCTTC CASSHSGTRLGNEQFF . TRBD2 TRBJ2-1 TRBV3-1 16
TGCGCCAGCAGCCAATATCCAAAGGACAGGGGACCACCCCTCCACTTT CASSQYPKDRGPPLHF . TRBD1 TRBJ1-6 TRBV4-1 16
TGTGCCAGCACATCCTCGGGCGGGAGCGGGAGGGCCCGCACAGATACGCAGTATTTT CASTSSGGSGRARTDTQYF . TRBD2 TRBJ2-3 TRBV11-1 19
TGCGCCAGCAGCTTGAGAAGGGCAGGGACGACCGGGGAGCTGTTTTTT CASSLRRAGTTGELFF . . TRBJ2-2 TRBV5-1 16
TGTGCCAGCAGTCTTGCGGACAGGGATGACGCTGAAGCTTTCTTT CASSLADRDDAEAFF . TRBD1 TRBJ1-1 TRBV12-3/TRBV12-4 15
TGTGCCAGCAGTTTAGCGATGAGACAGGGTCTCCACGAGCAGTACTTC CASSLAMRQGLHEQYF few TRBD1 TRBJ2-7 TRBV12-3/TRBV12-4 16
TGTGCCAGCAGTGGAGGACCTTGGCTAAACACAGATACGCAGTATTTT CASSGGPWLNTDTQYF few . TRBJ2-3 TRBV6-1 16
TGCAGCGTTGTGCCGGTCAGGGCCTACGAGCAGTACTTC CSVVPVRAYEQYF few . TRBJ2-7 TRBV29-1 13
TGTGCCAGCAGCTTGGTGGCGCGAGTCACAGATACGCAGTATTTT CASSLVARVTDTQYF few . TRBJ2-3 TRBV5-5 15
TGTGCCATCAGTGTTCGGGAGGTCGAGACCCAGTACTTC CAISVREVETQYF . TRBD2 TRBJ2-5 TRBV10-3 13
TGTGCCAGCAGACAAGGGAGGCCCTCTGGAAACACCATATATTTT CASRQGRPSGNTIYF few . TRBJ1-3 TRBV7-8 15
TGTGCCAGCAGTCTAACTTTGGCGGGCAATCAGCCCCAGCATTTT CASSLTLAGNQPQHF . . TRBJ1-5 TRBV6-1 15
TGTGCCACCAGCAGAGATGGCACTAGCGGGAGTTACGAGCAGTACTTC CATSRDGTSGSYEQYF few TRBD2 TRBJ2-7 TRBV15 16
TGCGCCAGCAGCTTGGCAGCATTCGTGGGGCGCTATGGCTACACCTTC CASSLAAFVGRYGYTF many . TRBJ1-2 TRBV5-1 16
TGTGCCAGCTCAACGGACAGTTGGGGGGCTCGCTACACCTTC CASSTDSWGARYTF . . TRBJ1-2 TRBV18 14
TGCAGCGTTGAACGGGGGGGGATCCCCGGGGAGCTGTTTTTT CSVERGGIPGELFF few TRBD2 TRBJ2-2 TRBV29-1 14
TGCGCCAGCAGCCCCATCTTCACAGCCCAGAGAAGACTATACAATGAGCAGTTCTTC CASSPIFTAQRRLYNEQFF few . TRBJ2-1 TRBV5-1 19
TGTGCCAGCAGTTCGAGCTGGGAGCTGTTTTTT CASSSSWELFF . . TRBJ2-2 TRBV12-3/TRBV12-4 11
TGTGCCAGCAGCCCAAGAAGGCATGAGCAGTTCTTC CASSPRRHEQFF . . TRBJ2-1 TRBV12-3/TRBV12-4 12
TGTGCCAGCAGCCTCCTCGGGGACAGGGGTGGCTACACCTTC CASSLLGDRGGYTF few TRBD1 TRBJ1-2 TRBV12-3/TRBV12-4 14
TGTGCCAGCAGCTCGGACAGACGCAATCAGCCCCAGCATTTT CASSSDRRNQPQHF . . TRBJ1-5 TRBV7-9 14
TGTGCCAGTAGTACGGGACACGGCGCCTATGGCTACACCTTC CASSTGHGAYGYTF few . TRBJ1-2 TRBV19 14
TGCGCCAGCAGCCAAGCCCGACTAGCGGGACAGGAAGGAGTGCAGTTCTTC CASSQARLAGQEGVQFF . TRBD2 TRBJ2-1 TRBV4-1 17
TGTGCCAGCAGTGGGAGAATCACGCAGGGTTCGAGGGCCTACAATGAGCAGTTCTTC CASSGRITQGSRAYNEQFF few . TRBJ2-1 TRBV3-1 19
TGCAGCGTTGTCTCCCCCTGGGAAGGCTACGAGCAGTACTTC CSVVSPWEGYEQYF . . TRBJ2-7 TRBV29-1 14
TGCGCCAGCAGCTTGGCCCAACTAAAGGACAGGGGTGCCGAAGCTTTCTTT CASSLAQLKDRGAEAFF many TRBD1 TRBJ1-1 TRBV5-1 17
TGTGCCAGCAGTTACGGCAGTATCCGGGATAGGAGGAATGAGCAGTTCTTC CASSYGSIRDRRNEQFF few . TRBJ2-1 TRBV6-5 17